This TCR beta chain appears in the sequencing data of a study of shared clonotypes between healthy human individuals. Study-wide results and caveats: Genetic and exposure-history diversity was limited by the few donors.

It was into CD45RA+ naive and CD45RA-negative memory subsets that the CD4+ cells were split. About this clone itself: Its target is not known.

This CDR3 comprises 15 residues. Germline loops: CDR1 SGHNT, CDR2 YYREEE (reference sequence). Trimming pared 4 bases from V and 0 bases from J, leaving 14 bases between. Data came from immunoSEQ multiplex PCR; TCRdb stores just in-frame clones and leaves some out. The sample has roughly 2.5 million clones, approximately 90% seen once. This clonotype was sampled from a man between 18 and 35 years old in good health. Sequenced: naive CD4+ T cells sorted from blood. Indicated subset: CD45RA+ positively selected. This chain connects TRBV5-4 to TRBJ2-7; TRBD1 or TRBD2 may be the D gene (5 bases each). This CDR3 reads CASSAGTLSSYEQYF. CDR3 coding DNA: TGTGCCAGCAGCGCCGGGACGCTGAGCTCCTACGAGCAGTACTTC.